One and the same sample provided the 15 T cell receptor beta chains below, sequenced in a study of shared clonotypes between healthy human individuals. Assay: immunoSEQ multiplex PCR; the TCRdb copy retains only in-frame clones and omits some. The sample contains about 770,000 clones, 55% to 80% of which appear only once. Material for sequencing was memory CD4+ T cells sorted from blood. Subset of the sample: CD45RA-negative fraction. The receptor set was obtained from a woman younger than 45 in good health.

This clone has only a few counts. The CDR3 sequence is CAWSQGADTEAFF. The CDR3 coding sequence is TGTGCCTGGAGTCAGGGTGCGGACACTGAAGCTTTCTTT. This chain uses TRBV30 with TRBJ1-1, with D perhaps matching TRBD1 (5 bases). The CDR3 consists of 13 residues. Deletions cut 2 bases from V and 3 bases from J, with 10 bases between. Germline lookup yields CDR1 GTSNPN and CDR2 SVGIG (reference sequence).

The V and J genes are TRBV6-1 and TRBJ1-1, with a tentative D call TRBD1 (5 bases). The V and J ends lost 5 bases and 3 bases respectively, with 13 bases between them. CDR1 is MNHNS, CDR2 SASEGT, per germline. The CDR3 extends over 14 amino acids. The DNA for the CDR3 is TGTGCCAGCAGTAGGACACTCTTGGACACTGAAGCTTTCTTT. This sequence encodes CASSRTLLDTEAFF.

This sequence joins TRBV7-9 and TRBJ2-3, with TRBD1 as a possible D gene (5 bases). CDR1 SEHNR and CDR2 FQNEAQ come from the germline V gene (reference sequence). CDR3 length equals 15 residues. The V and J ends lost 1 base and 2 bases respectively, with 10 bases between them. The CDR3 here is CASSLEGLATDTQYF. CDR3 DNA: TGTGCCAGCAGCTTAGAGGGGCTGGCCACAGATACGCAGTATTTT.

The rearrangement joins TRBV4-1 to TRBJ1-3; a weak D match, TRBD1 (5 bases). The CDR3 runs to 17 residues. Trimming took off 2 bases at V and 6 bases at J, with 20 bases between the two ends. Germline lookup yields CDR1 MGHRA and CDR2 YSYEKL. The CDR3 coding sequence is TGCGCCAGCAGCCAAAGGGGCTTTGGGGTCGATCAAAACACCATATATTTT. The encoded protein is CASSQRGFGVDQNTIYF.

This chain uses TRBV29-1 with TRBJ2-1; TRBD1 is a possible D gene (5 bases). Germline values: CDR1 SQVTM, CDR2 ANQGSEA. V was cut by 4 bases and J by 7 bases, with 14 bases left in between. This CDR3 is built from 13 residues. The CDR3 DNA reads TGCAGCGTTGGGGTCAGGGCGATTAATGAGCAGTTCTTC. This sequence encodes CSVGVRAINEQFF.

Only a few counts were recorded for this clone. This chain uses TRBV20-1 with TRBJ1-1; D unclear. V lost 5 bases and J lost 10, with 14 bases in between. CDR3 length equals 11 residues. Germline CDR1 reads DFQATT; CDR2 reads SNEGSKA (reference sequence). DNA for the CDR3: TGCAGTGCTCTCGAGGGAGTCCGAGCTTTCTTT. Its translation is CSALEGVRAFF.

In nucleotides, the CDR3 is TGTGCCAGTAGGCCCCGGACTAGCGGGCTCTACGAGCAGTACTTC. This codes for CASRPRTSGLYEQYF. The chain carries TRBV19 and TRBJ2-7; 11 bases fit TRBD2. There are 15 residues in the CDR3. The germline CDR1 and CDR2 sequences are LNHDA and SQIVND (reference sequence). The ends lost 6 bases at V and 3 bases at J; junction bases unmatched: 7. Based on the CDR3 plus reference TRBV19 and TRBJ2-7, the full variable domain is DGGITQSPKYLFRKEGQNVTLSCEQNLNHDAMYWYRQDPGQGLRLIYYSQIVNDFQKGDIAEGYSVSREKKESFPLTVTSAQKNPTAFYLCASRPRTSGLYEQYFGPGTRLTVT.

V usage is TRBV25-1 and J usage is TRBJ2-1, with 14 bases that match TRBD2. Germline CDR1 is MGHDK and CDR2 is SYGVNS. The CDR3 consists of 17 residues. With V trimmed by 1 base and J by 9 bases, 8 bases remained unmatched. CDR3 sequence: CASSESWGLAGVGEQFF. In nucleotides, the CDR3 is TGTGCCAGCAGTGAATCTTGGGGACTAGCGGGAGTTGGTGAGCAGTTCTTC. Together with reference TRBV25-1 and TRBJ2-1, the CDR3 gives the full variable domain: EADIYQTPRYLVIGTGKKITLECSQTMGHDKMYWYQQDPGMELHLIHYSYGVNSTEKGDLSSESTVSRIRTEHFPLTLESARPSHTSQYLCASSESWGLAGVGEQFFGPGTRLTVL.

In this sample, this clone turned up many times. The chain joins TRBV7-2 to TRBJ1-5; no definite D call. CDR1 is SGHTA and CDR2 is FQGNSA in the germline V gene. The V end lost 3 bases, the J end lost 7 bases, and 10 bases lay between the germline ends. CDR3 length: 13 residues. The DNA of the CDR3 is TGTGCCAGCAGCTTCTGGTCGGGACAGCCCCAGCATTTT. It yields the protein CASSFWSGQPQHF.

As DNA, the CDR3 is TGTGCCAGCAGTCCCCAGGCTAGCGGGAGAACCCACGAGCAGTACTTC. Amino acids: CASSPQASGRTHEQYF. The chain links TRBV28 to TRBJ2-7; 10 bases line up with TRBD2. Germline lookup yields CDR1 MDHEN and CDR2 SYDVKM. V lost 5 bases and J lost 5; bases outside the gene matches: 12. The CDR3 length is 16 residues.

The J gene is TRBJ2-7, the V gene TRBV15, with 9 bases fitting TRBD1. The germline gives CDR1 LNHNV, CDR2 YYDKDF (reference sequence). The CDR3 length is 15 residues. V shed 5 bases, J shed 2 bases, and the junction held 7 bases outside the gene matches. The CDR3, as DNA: TGTGCCACCAGCCTCCGGACAGGGGAGACCTACGAGCAGTACTTC. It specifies CATSLRTGETYEQYF.

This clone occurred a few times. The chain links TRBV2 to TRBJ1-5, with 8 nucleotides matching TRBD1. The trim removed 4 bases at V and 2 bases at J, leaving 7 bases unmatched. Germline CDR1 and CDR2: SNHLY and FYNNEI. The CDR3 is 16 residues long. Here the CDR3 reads CASSGRTGYGNQPQHF. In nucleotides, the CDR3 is TGTGCCAGCAGTGGGCGGACAGGGTATGGCAATCAGCCCCAGCATTTT. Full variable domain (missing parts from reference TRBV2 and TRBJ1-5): EPEVTQTPSHQVTQMGQEVILRCVPISNHLYFYWYRQILGQKVEFLVSFYNNEISEKSEIFDDQFSVERPDGSNFTLKIRSTKLEDSAMYFCASSGRTGYGNQPQHFGDGTRLSIL.

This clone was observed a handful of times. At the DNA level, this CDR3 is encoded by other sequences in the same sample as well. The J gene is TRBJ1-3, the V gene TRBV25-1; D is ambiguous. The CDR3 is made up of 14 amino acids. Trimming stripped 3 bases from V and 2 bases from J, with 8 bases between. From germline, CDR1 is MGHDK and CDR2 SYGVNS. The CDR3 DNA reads TGTGCCAGCAGTGACCGGGGAGCTGGAAACACCATATATTTT. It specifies CASSDRGAGNTIYF.

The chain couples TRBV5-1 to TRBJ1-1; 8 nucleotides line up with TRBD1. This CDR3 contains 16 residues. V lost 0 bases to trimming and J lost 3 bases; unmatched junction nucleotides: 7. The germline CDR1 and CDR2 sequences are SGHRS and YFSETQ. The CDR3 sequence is CASSLDGSQGDTEAFF. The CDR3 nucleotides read TGCGCCAGCAGCTTGGATGGGTCACAGGGGGACACTGAAGCTTTCTTT.

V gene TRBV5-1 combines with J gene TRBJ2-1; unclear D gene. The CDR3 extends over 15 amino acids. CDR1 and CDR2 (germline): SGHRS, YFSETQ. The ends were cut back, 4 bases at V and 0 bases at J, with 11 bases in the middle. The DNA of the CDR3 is TGCGCCAGCAGCCCAGCTGACCACTCCTACAATGAGCAGTTCTTC. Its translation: CASSPADHSYNEQFF.